Below, 25 T cell receptor beta chains from the same sample are listed, as sequenced in a study of PD-L1 blockade in urothelial cancer (dated by TCRdb to about 2017). Receptor libraries were prepared by the immunoSEQ multiplex PCR assay. The clones in this table, taken by TCRdb from immuneACCESS, are in-frame only. Not every clone is retained; where verified, under half of the shortfall comes from an unresolved V gene, and the cause of the rest is unknown. Across this sample there are tens of thousands of clones, with roughly 84% seen only once. Roughly 9% of the sample is taken by the ten largest. The time point label, read with the paper, signifies: pretreatment peripheral blood. This material consisted of PBMCs, taken around atezolizumab (anti-PD-L1) treatment. Every receptor here comes from a woman in her 70s with urothelial cancer.

The chain uses TRBV5-8 and TRBJ1-5; D possibly corresponds to TRBD1 (6 bases). Per germline, CDR1 SGHTS and CDR2 YDEGEE. The CDR3 contains 15 residues. Trimming cost V 3 bases and J 2 bases, with 12 bases left between them. The CDR3 region has the DNA TGTGCCAGCAGCTGGACAGCCTCGGGCAATCAGCCCCAGCATTTT. It codes for CASSWTASGNQPQHF.

This chain uses TRBV5-4 with TRBJ2-3, with D perhaps TRBD2 (5 bases). The CDR3 sequence is 13 residues long. Germline V lookup: CDR1 SGHNT, CDR2 YYREEE (reference sequence). The V end was cut by 1 base, the J end by 4 bases, with 7 bases between. CDR3 residues: CASSLWESDTQYF. CDR3 in DNA: TGTGCCAGCAGCTTGTGGGAGTCAGATACGCAGTATTTT.

This chain joins TRBV7-7 and TRBJ2-2, with 10 bases fitting TRBD2. CDR1 SSHAT and CDR2 FNYEAQ come from the germline V gene (reference sequence). There are 15 residues in the CDR3. The J segment lost 3 bases and the V segment lost 5 bases, leaving 3 bases of the junction unmatched. The CDR3 is CASSLSGGDTGELFF. The CDR3, as DNA: TGTGCCAGCAGCCTGAGCGGGGGGGACACCGGGGAGCTGTTTTTT.

CDR3 coding DNA: TGTGCCAGCAGCTATCCAATACCAGGATCGGGCGGGGCGGCAGATACGCAGTATTTT. It is translated as CASSYPIPGSGGAADTQYF. This rearrangement joins TRBV7-2 to TRBJ2-3, with TRBD2 as a possible D gene (6 bases). Trimming stripped 4 bases from V and 4 bases from J, with 27 bases between. CDR1 SGHTA and CDR2 FQGNSA come from the germline V gene. The CDR3 has 19 amino acids.

The chain couples TRBV28 to TRBJ2-7, with TRBD1 matching 8 bases. The germline CDR1 and CDR2 sequences are MDHEN and SYDVKM. The CDR3 is made up of 12 amino acids. V was clipped by 4 bases and J by 6 bases; unmatched bases: 2. CDR3 protein: CASSWTGIEQYF. The CDR3 bases are TGTGCCAGCAGTTGGACAGGGATCGAGCAGTACTTC.

This clone was recorded only once. As DNA, the CDR3 is TGTGCCAGCAGCTTGGCGTCACATGTGGCGGACAATGAGCAGTTCTTC. Protein product: CASSLASHVADNEQFF. V usage is TRBV7-9 and J usage is TRBJ2-1; D gene unclear. CDR1 is SEHNR, CDR2 FQNEAQ, per germline (reference sequence). The V and J ends lost 3 bases and 5 bases respectively, with 17 bases between them. The CDR3 runs 16 residues.

CDR3 DNA: TGCGCCAGCAGCCTCCGGGACACCCTCACAGATACGCAGTATTTT. Translation gives CASSLRDTLTDTQYF. The chain recombines TRBV5-1 with TRBJ2-3; maybe TRBD1 (6 bases). Germline V gene data show CDR1 as SGHRS and CDR2 as YFSETQ. V was trimmed by 4 bases and J by 2 bases, leaving 14 bases between them. There are 15 residues in the CDR3. The variable domain in full, with the rest retrieved from reference TRBV5-1 and TRBJ2-3, is KAGVTQTPRYLIKTRGQQVTLSCSPISGHRSVSWYQQTPGQGLQFLFEYFSETQRNKGNFPGRFSGRQFSNSRSEMNVSTLELGDSALYLCASSLRDTLTDTQYFGPGTRLTVL.

The V and J genes are TRBV11-2 and TRBJ2-7, with TRBD1 as a possible D gene (5 bases). Trimming cost V 5 bases and J 3 bases, with 17 bases left between them. The germline V gene has CDR1 SGHAT and CDR2 FQNNGV. The CDR3 sequence is 15 residues long. The CDR3 nucleotides read TGTGCCAGCAGCCCCCAGGGAACACTCAACTACGAGCAGTACTTC. Its protein is CASSPQGTLNYEQYF.

The chain couples TRBV5-6 to TRBJ2-5; 8 bases line up with TRBD2. The CDR3 spans 15 residues. Germline CDR1 reads SGHDT; CDR2 reads YYEEEE. V dropped 4 bases and J dropped 6; count of bases not matched to a gene: 11. In DNA form, the CDR3 reads TGTGCCAGCAGCCCCGGGGGGGCCCCGGGAAAGACCCAGTACTTC. The encoded protein is CASSPGGAPGKTQYF.

This chain links TRBV11-2 with TRBJ1-2; D ambiguous. This CDR3 is 13 amino acids long. The germline V gene encodes CDR1 SGHAT and CDR2 FQNNGV. V was clipped by 1 base and J by 4 bases, with 7 bases between them. This CDR3 reads CASSLAGSYGYTF. The CDR3 coding sequence is TGTGCCAGCAGCTTAGCGGGGAGCTATGGCTACACCTTC. Based on the CDR3 plus reference TRBV11-2 and TRBJ1-2, the full variable domain is EAGVAQSPRYKIIEKRQSVAFWCNPISGHATLYWYQQILGQGPKLLIQFQNNGVVDDSQLPKDRFSAERLKGVDSTLKIQPAKLEDSAVYLCASSLAGSYGYTFGSGTRLTVV.

The gene calls are TRBV2 and TRBJ2-3, with D perhaps matching TRBD1 (6 bases). The germline gives CDR1 SNHLY, CDR2 FYNNEI. The length of the CDR3 is 14 residues. Trimming shortened V by 0 bases and J by 4 bases, and 8 bases separated the two germline ends. The CDR3 DNA reads TGTGCCAGCAGTGAAGCGTCAGGGGCAGATACGCAGTATTTT. Its translation: CASSEASGADTQYF. The whole variable domain, filled in from reference TRBV2 and TRBJ2-3, reads EPEVTQTPSHQVTQMGQEVILRCVPISNHLYFYWYRQILGQKVEFLVSFYNNEISEKSEIFDDQFSVERPDGSNFTLKIRSTKLEDSAMYFCASSEASGADTQYFGPGTRLTVL.

The V and J genes are TRBV19 and TRBJ2-7, with D perhaps matching TRBD2 (5 bases). This CDR3 has 14 amino acids. Trimming removed 4 bases at V and 2 bases at J, with 12 bases between. Germline-derived CDR1 and CDR2 are LNHDA and SQIVND (reference sequence). The CDR3 here is CASSNGIMAYEQYF. CDR3 bases: TGTGCCAGTAGTAACGGGATTATGGCCTACGAGCAGTACTTC.

In this sample, this clone turned up a few times. J is TRBJ2-1 and V is TRBV6-1; TRBD2 matches at 11 bases. Germline assignment: CDR1 MNHNS and CDR2 SASEGT. This CDR3 comprises 15 residues. V gave up 2 bases and J gave up 8 bases; unmatched junction bases: 5. CDR3 amino acids: CASSELAGGPHEQFF. DNA for the CDR3: TGTGCCAGCAGTGAATTAGCGGGAGGGCCTCATGAGCAGTTCTTC.

This clone was detected once. J is TRBJ1-1 and V is TRBV27; the D is unclear. CDR1 and CDR2 from the germline V gene are MNHEY and SMNVEV (reference sequence). Trimming pared 3 bases from V and 5 bases from J, leaving 13 bases between. The CDR3 length is 14 residues. CDR3 bases: TGTGCCAGCAGTTTCGGGTTTGGTATGACTGAAGCTTTCTTT. Its translation is CASSFGFGMTEAFF.

DNA for the CDR3: TGTGCCTGGAGTGTACAACAGCCGGGGGGCTACACCTTC. Amino acids: CAWSVQQPGGYTF. The chain has TRBV30 and TRBJ1-2, with unresolved D. The CDR3 has 13 amino acids. The V end was cut by 0 bases, the J end by 8 bases, with 13 bases between. CDR1 and CDR2 from the germline V gene are GTSNPN and SVGIG (reference sequence).

The rearrangement links TRBV7-8 to TRBJ1-5; the D gene is possibly TRBD1 (5 bases). The V gene's germline CDR1 is SGHVS and CDR2 FQNEAQ. V lost 5 bases, J lost 4 bases, and 9 bases lay in between. There are 13 residues in the CDR3. The CDR3 spells CASSTQGNQPQHF. The CDR3 nucleotides read TGTGCCAGCAGCACCCAGGGTAATCAGCCCCAGCATTTT.

The V gene is TRBV5-1, the J gene TRBJ2-1; 11 bases match TRBD2. With 2 bases clipped from V and 8 bases from J, the junction kept 18 bases outside the gene matches. Looked up from germline, CDR1 is SGHRS and CDR2 is YFSETQ. The CDR3 is 19 amino acids. The CDR3 DNA reads TGCGCCAGCAGCTTTCCGGCCGGACATAGCGGGGGGGCGCCGTATGAGCAGTTCTTC. Translated: CASSFPAGHSGGAPYEQFF.

The chain has TRBV4-2 and TRBJ1-1; D may be TRBD1 (5 bases). With 3 bases removed from V and 3 bases from J, the gap between germline ends came to 17 bases. The germline V gene has CDR1 LGHNA and CDR2 YNFKEQ. CDR3 length: 16 amino acids. The CDR3 loop reads CASSHFLDRVDTEAFF. The CDR3 nucleotides are TGTGCCAGCAGCCACTTCTTAGACAGAGTTGACACTGAAGCTTTCTTT.

This chain uses TRBV7-9 with TRBJ1-6; weak D call: TRBD1 (6 bases). Trimming left V 1 base short and J 14 bases short, with 15 bases between. The germline CDR1 and CDR2 sequences are SEHNR and FQNEAQ (reference sequence). This CDR3 is 14 amino acids long. This CDR3 is CASSLDWGRGALHF. The CDR3 DNA follows: TGTGCCAGCAGCTTAGACTGGGGGCGGGGGGCCCTCCACTTT.

The gene calls are TRBV30 and TRBJ2-7; D is perhaps TRBD1 (7 bases). Germline CDR1 and CDR2: GTSNPN and SVGIG (reference sequence). The V end lost 5 bases, the J end lost 5 bases, and 19 bases lay between the germline ends. The CDR3 contains 14 residues. In nucleotides, the CDR3 is TGTGCCTGGGAAATCGGAGACAGGGAGGACGAGCAGTACTTC. Translated: CAWEIGDREDEQYF.

This clone was seen just once. CDR3 sequence (DNA): TGTGCCAGCAGCGCCCACAGGGGACTCCAAGAGACCCAGTACTTC. Protein: CASSAHRGLQETQYF. This chain connects TRBV9 to TRBJ2-5, with D perhaps TRBD1 (7 bases). Trimming left V 3 bases short and J 1 base short, with 13 bases between. Germline values: CDR1 SGDLS, CDR2 YYNGEE. The CDR3 extends over 15 amino acids.

In this sample, this clone is medium-sized. The CDR3 nucleotides are TGTGCCTGGAGGGAGAGGGGACAGGGAACAGATACGCAGTATTTT. It yields the protein CAWRERGQGTDTQYF. This chain links TRBV30 with TRBJ2-3; 9 bases align to TRBD1. The germline V gene has CDR1 GTSNPN and CDR2 SVGIG (reference sequence). V lost 3 bases, J lost 3 bases, and 7 bases stayed unmatched. This CDR3 is built from 15 residues. Variable domain in full (rest from reference TRBV30 and TRBJ2-3): SQTIHQWPATLVQPVGSPLSLECTVEGTSNPNLYWYRQAAGRGLQLLFYSVGIGQISSEVPQNLSASRPQDRQFILSSKKLLLSDSGFYLCAWRERGQGTDTQYFGPGTRLTVL.

The CDR3 reads CASRTGPMVTEAFF. DNA of the CDR3: TGTGCCAGTCGGACAGGACCCATGGTCACTGAAGCTTTCTTT. This chain joins TRBV19 and TRBJ1-1; 7 positions agree with TRBD1. CDR1 LNHDA and CDR2 SQIVND come from the germline V gene (reference sequence). Losses at the gene ends were 8 bases for V and 4 bases for J; bases not matched to a gene: 10. CDR3 length: 14 amino acids.

This clone has only one observation. The V call is TRBV5-1, the J call TRBJ2-5, with 7 positions matching TRBD2. This CDR3 spans 17 amino acids. After removal of 0 bases from V and 7 bases from J, the junction contained 15 bases not matched to a gene. Germline values: CDR1 SGHRS, CDR2 YFSETQ. CDR3 sequence: CASSLASTGGSQGTQYF. In DNA, the CDR3 is TGCGCCAGCAGCTTGGCTTCGACGGGGGGATCCCAGGGGACCCAGTACTTC.

The chain has TRBV2 and TRBJ2-7; TRBD1 aligns across 7 bases. CDR3 length equals 16 residues. Germline CDR1 SNHLY, CDR2 FYNNEI. Trimming removed 8 bases from V and 7 bases from J; junction bases left unmatched: 20. The CDR3 coding sequence is TGTGCCAGCGCCATGGGGGACAGTCCCTGGGGCGCGGAGCAGTACTTC. It translates to CASAMGDSPWGAEQYF. The full variable domain, its missing parts supplied by reference TRBV2 and TRBJ2-7, is EPEVTQTPSHQVTQMGQEVILRCVPISNHLYFYWYRQILGQKVEFLVSFYNNEISEKSEIFDDQFSVERPDGSNFTLKIRSTKLEDSAMYFCASAMGDSPWGAEQYFGPGTRLTVT.